The 17 T cell receptor beta chains listed next were all sequenced from one sample in a study of blood T cells in healthy people across ages. For the second PCR, which ran for roughly 6 to 12 cycles, a sample-barcoded 5' primer and a J-beta primer mix were used. TCRdb reprocessed the 5' RACE reads with MiXCR, giving one entry per CDR3 protein. The sample includes around 710,000 distinct CDR3 sequences, about 42% seen only once; the top ten take roughly 20%. Material: blood. The receptor set was obtained from a woman aged 60-75 years in good health.

The J gene is TRBJ1-5, the V gene TRBV4-2; maybe TRBD1 (6 bases). This CDR3 contains 16 residues. V was clipped by 0 bases and J by 2 bases, with 11 bases between them. The germline V gene encodes CDR1 LGHNA and CDR2 YNFKEQ. The DNA of the CDR3 is TGTGCCAGCAGCCAAGATGGGGACATTCGCAATCAGCCCCAGCATTTT. Encoded protein: CASSQDGDIRNQPQHF.

The CDR3 coding sequence is TGTGCCAGCAGTCCCCCGGGGGACCTCTATGGCTACACCTTC. Its protein is CASSPPGDLYGYTF. The chain uses TRBV28 and TRBJ1-2; D possibly corresponds to TRBD1 (5 bases). Germline V CDR1 and CDR2: MDHEN, SYDVKM. The length of the CDR3 is 14 residues. V gave up 5 bases and J gave up 4 bases, with 14 bases separating them.

This clonotype has more than one count but fewer than ten. The gene calls are TRBV5-1 and TRBJ2-3; D possibly matches TRBD1 or TRBD2 (5 bases each). This CDR3 region has 15 residues. V lost 5 bases and J lost 6, with 19 bases in between. Germline values: CDR1 SGHRS, CDR2 YFSETQ. CDR3 nucleotides: TGCGCCAGCAGGCAAACTGGGACCTCGGGGGATACGCAGTATTTT. Translating it yields CASRQTGTSGDTQYF.

The chain uses TRBV20-1 and TRBJ2-1; 9 bases align to TRBD2. This CDR3 spans 12 amino acids. The V segment lost 6 bases and the J segment 9 bases; nucleotides outside the gene matches: 6. CDR1 and CDR2 from the germline V gene are DFQATT and SNEGSKA (reference sequence). The CDR3 bases are TGCAGTGCGCCGGGACTAGCAGTTGAGCAGTTCTTC. Translation gives CSAPGLAVEQFF.

The chain recombines TRBV29-1 with TRBJ1-1; no definite D call. Between the trimmed V and J ends, which lost 4 bases and 1 base, there was a span of 4 bases. The CDR3 loop spans 11 amino acids. CDR1 SQVTM and CDR2 ANQGSEA come from the germline V gene. The CDR3 DNA is TGCAGCGTTGGCCAGAACACTGAAGCTTTCTTT. This gives the protein CSVGQNTEAFF.

This clonotype came up a few times. This chain uses TRBV4-2 with TRBJ2-5; D is unclear. The germline gives CDR1 LGHNA, CDR2 YNFKEQ. Trimming removed 0 bases at V and 11 bases at J, with 22 bases between. The CDR3 contains 16 residues. The CDR3, as DNA: TGTGCCAGCAGCCAAGATAATGAAGGCAGACCCAATGAGCAGTACTTC. Its translation: CASSQDNEGRPNEQYF.

This sequence joins TRBV4-1 and TRBJ2-3; 10 nucleotides agree with TRBD1. CDR1 is MGHRA and CDR2 is YSYEKL in the germline V gene. Trimming removed 2 bases from V and 2 bases from J; junction bases left unmatched: 4. This CDR3 region has 16 residues. In DNA form, the CDR3 reads TGCGCCAGCAGCCAACCCGGACAGGGGGACACAGATACGCAGTATTTT. Residues: CASSQPGQGDTDTQYF.

This clonotype occurred a few times. The chain joins TRBV5-1 to TRBJ2-7; 7 bases match TRBD2. Germline CDR1 SGHRS, CDR2 YFSETQ. The CDR3 length is 16 residues. J was trimmed by 4 bases and V by 4 bases; bases with no gene match: 14. The CDR3, as DNA: TGCGCCAGCAGCACCTCCGGGAGGAGCGGCTTTTACGAGCAGTACTTC. It is translated as CASSTSGRSGFYEQYF.

This rearrangement joins TRBV7-3 to TRBJ2-7; D call uncertain. V was shortened by 5 bases and J by 7 bases, with 12 bases between the two germline ends. The CDR3 is 12 residues long. Germline V CDR1 and CDR2: SGHTA, FQGTGA. This CDR3 reads CASSQGYDEQYF. CDR3 DNA sequence: TGTGCCAGCAGCCAAGGTTATGATGAGCAGTACTTC.

This chain links TRBV29-1 with TRBJ1-5; maybe TRBD1 (6 bases). The V gene lost 7 bases and the J gene lost 5 bases, with 12 bases spanning the gap. The germline V gene encodes CDR1 SQVTM and CDR2 ANQGSEA. The CDR3 extends over 12 amino acids. The CDR3 DNA reads as TGCAGCGCAGGTAACAGGGATCAGCCCCAGCATTTT. Amino acid sequence: CSAGNRDQPQHF.

V gene TRBV27 combines with J gene TRBJ2-5, with TRBD2 identical over 9 bases. This CDR3 is 14 amino acids long. The V gene's germline CDR1 is MNHEY and CDR2 SMNVEV (reference sequence). V lost 6 bases and J lost 2; bases outside the gene matches: 4. CDR3 in amino acids: CASRRAGGQETQYF. CDR3 nucleotides: TGTGCCAGCAGGCGAGCGGGGGGTCAAGAGACCCAGTACTTC.

CDR3 in amino acids: CASSLLQGAGYEQYF. CDR3 DNA: TGTGCCAGCAGTTTATTACAGGGGGCTGGATACGAGCAGTACTTC. The rearrangement joins TRBV27 to TRBJ2-4, with 9 bases that match TRBD1. The J call may not be correct, given that the DNA end is closer to TRBJ2-7. Germline-derived CDR1 and CDR2 are MNHEY and SMNVEV (reference sequence). CDR3 size: 15 residues.

The gene calls are TRBV20-1 and TRBJ1-2; D is unresolved. The germline CDR1 and CDR2 sequences are DFQATT and SNEGSKA (reference sequence). CDR3 length equals 17 residues. V dropped 6 bases and J dropped 8 bases, with 31 bases sitting between them. CDR3 sequence reads: CSAAASLPPGRMGGYTF. CDR3 nucleotide sequence: TGCAGTGCGGCTGCTAGCCTGCCCCCGGGCCGAATGGGGGGCTACACCTTC.

With regard to this clonotype: A clone one base away is much larger, so this may be a read error. The rearrangement joins TRBV29-1 to TRBJ1-1; D is uncertain. The CDR3 runs to 12 residues. Germline V lookup: CDR1 SQVTM, CDR2 ANQGSEA. The CDR3 region has the DNA TGCATCGTTGAATGGGGAGCCACTGAAGCTTTCTTT. This codes for CIVEWGATEAFF.

V usage is TRBV5-1 and J usage is TRBJ2-3, with D unresolved. The CDR3 loop spans 14 amino acids. Germline V gene data show CDR1 as SGHRS and CDR2 as YFSETQ. V shed 4 bases and J shed 3 bases, with 12 bases lying between them. The CDR3 DNA reads as TGCGCCAGCAGCCCCCGGGCCTCGACAGATACGCAGTATTTT. Its protein is CASSPRASTDTQYF.

The chain couples TRBV14 to TRBJ2-3; TRBD2 is a possible D gene (6 bases). The germline V gene has CDR1 SGHDN and CDR2 FVKESK. With 4 bases removed from V and 8 bases from J, the gap between germline ends came to 10 bases. The CDR3 has 12 amino acids. The CDR3 sequence: CASSPEGTTQYF. The CDR3 DNA follows: TGTGCCAGCAGCCCGGAGGGGACTACGCAGTATTTT.

The chain links TRBV20-1 to TRBJ2-7, with TRBD1 matching over 11 bases. The CDR3 is made up of 14 amino acids. Germline V gene lookup returns CDR1 DFQATT and CDR2 SNEGSKA (reference sequence). Germline trimming cut 5 bases from V and 7 bases from J; bases unmatched to any gene: 10. CDR3 DNA sequence: TGCAGTGCTCTTGGGACAGGGGGTTTTTGGGAGCAGTACTTC. Encoded protein: CSALGTGGFWEQYF.